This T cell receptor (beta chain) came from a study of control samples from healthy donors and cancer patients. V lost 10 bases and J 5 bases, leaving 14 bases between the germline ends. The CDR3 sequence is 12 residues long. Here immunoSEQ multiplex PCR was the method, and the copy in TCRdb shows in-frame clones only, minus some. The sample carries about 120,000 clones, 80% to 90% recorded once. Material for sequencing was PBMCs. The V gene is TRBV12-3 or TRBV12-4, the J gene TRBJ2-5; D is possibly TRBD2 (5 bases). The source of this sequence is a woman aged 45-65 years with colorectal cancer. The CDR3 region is CATLGSGETQYF. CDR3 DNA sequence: TGTGCCACCCTAGGGAGTGGCGAGACCCAGTACTTC.